This TCR beta chain was found in a study of regulatory and conventional T cells in RAG deficiency. The study, taken as a whole, reports: Patient subsets had shorter CDR3s; Omenn Treg-Tconv overlap exceeded 80%. Omenn CD25-high CD127-low cells may be activated cells, not true Tregs.

This clone showed up just once. Its specificity is unknown. The germline V gene has CDR1 MNHNS and CDR2 SASEGT. The junction had 7 bases not matched to a gene; V was cut back by 3 bases and J by 4 bases. The CDR3 consists of 17 residues. Conventional CD4+ T cells were sorted from blood as CD25-low CD127-high cells. Sequencing was performed with immunoSEQ multiplex PCR; in TCRdb, only in-frame clones are kept and a portion is missing. The repertoire holds tens of thousands of clones, with approximately 96% as singletons. These same records also appear under a second study, on regulatory T cells. That investigation notes: The primer mix had 52 TRBV and 13 TRBJ primers.

The rearrangement joins TRBV6-1 to TRBJ2-5; 14 positions match TRBD2. This clonotype originated in a human donor in good health. The sample comprised CD25- CD4+ T cells sorted from blood. The CDR3, as DNA: TGTGCCAGCAGTGATAGACTAGCGGGGGGGCCGGGAGAGACCCAGTACTTC. Translated, it gives CASSDRLAGGPGETQYF.